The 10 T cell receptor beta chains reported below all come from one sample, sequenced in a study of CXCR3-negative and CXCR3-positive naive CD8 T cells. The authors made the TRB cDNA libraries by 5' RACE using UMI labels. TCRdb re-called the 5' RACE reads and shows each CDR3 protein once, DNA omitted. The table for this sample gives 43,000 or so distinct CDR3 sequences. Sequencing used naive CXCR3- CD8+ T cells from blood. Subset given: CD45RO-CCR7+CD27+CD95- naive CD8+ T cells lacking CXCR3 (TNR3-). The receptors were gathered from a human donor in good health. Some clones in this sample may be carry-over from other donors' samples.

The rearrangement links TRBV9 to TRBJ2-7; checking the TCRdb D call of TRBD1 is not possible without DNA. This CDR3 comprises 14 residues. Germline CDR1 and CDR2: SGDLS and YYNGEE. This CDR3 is CASSVGQLSYEQYF.

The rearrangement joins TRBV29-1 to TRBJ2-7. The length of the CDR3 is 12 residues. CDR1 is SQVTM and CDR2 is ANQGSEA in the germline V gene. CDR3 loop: CSAETYSYEQYF.

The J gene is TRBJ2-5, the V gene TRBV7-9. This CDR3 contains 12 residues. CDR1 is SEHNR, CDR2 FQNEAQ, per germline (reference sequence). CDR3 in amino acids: CATTELQETQYF.

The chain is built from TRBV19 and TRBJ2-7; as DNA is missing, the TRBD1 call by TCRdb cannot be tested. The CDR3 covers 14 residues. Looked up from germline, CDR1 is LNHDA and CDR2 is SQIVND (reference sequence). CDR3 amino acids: CATQHAGEAGEQYF.

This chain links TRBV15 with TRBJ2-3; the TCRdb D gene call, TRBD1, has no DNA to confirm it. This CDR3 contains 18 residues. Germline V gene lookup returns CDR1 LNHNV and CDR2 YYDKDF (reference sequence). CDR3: CATSRATPTGAEGDTQYF.

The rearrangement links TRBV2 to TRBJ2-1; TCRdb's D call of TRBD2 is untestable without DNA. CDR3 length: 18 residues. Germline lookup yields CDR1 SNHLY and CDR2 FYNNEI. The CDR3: CASSVPSGGGRTYNEQFF.

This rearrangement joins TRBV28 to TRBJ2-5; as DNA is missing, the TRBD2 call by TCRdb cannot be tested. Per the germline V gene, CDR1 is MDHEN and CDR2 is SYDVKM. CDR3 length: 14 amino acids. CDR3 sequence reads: CASHGRVLGETQYF.

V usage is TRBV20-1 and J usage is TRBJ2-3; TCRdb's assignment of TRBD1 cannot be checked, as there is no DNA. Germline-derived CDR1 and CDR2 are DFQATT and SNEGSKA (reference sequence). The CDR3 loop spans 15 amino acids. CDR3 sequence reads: CSARDQPRGWDTQYF.

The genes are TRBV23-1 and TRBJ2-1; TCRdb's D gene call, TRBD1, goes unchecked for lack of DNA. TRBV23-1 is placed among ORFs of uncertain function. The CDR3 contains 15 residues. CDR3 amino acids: CASSQSEDQGQGKFF.

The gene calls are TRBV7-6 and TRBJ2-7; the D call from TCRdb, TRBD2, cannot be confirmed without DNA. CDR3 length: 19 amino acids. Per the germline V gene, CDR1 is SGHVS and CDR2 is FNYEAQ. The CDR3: CASSNRGSFRGRPLYEQYF. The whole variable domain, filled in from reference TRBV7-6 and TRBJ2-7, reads GAGVSQSPRYKVTKRGQDVALRCDPISGHVSLYWYRQALGQGPEFLTYFNYEAQQDKSGLPNDRFSAERPEGSISTLTIQRTEQRDSAMYRCASSNRGSFRGRPLYEQYFGPGTRLTVT.